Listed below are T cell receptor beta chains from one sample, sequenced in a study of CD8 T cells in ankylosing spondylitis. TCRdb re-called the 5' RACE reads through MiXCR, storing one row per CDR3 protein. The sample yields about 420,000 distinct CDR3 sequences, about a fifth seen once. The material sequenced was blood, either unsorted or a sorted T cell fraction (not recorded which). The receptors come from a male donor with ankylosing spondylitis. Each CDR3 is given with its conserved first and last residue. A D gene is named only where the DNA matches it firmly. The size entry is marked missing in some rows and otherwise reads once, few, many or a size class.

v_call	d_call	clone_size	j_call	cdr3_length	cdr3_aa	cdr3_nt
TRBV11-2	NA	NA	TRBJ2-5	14	CASSLGLAAETQYF	TGTGCCAGCAGCTTAGGGCTTGCGGCGGAGACCCAGTACTTC
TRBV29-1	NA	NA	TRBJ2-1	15	CSVEAGAASYNEQFF	TGCAGCGTTGAAGCAGGAGCGGCCTCCTACAATGAGCAGTTCTTC
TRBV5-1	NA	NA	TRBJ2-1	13	CASSSSPGNEQFF	TGCGCCAGCAGCTCTAGCCCCGGCAATGAGCAGTTCTTC
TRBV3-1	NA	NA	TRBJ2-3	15	CASSQDTSRTDTQYF	TGTGCCAGCAGCCAAGATACTAGCAGGACAGATACGCAGTATTTT
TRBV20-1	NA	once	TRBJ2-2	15	CSASYVGVGTGELFF	TGCAGTGCTAGTTATGTGGGAGTCGGCACCGGGGAGCTGTTTTTT
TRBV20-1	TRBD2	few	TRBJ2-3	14	CSATRGVSTDTQYF	TGCAGTGCTACCCGGGGGGTAAGCACAGATACGCAGTATTTT
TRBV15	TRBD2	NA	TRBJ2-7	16	CATFPGTSGRFREQYF	TGTGCCACCTTCCCTGGGACTAGCGGGAGATTTCGCGAGCAGTACTTC
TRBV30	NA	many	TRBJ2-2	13	CAWRGYYTGELFF	TGTGCCTGGAGGGGCTATTACACCGGGGAGCTGTTTTTT
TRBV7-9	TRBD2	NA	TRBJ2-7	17	CASSPPESLAGVYEQYF	TGTGCCAGCAGCCCCCCAGAGAGCCTAGCGGGAGTGTACGAGCAGTACTTC
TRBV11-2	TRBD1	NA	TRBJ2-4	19	CASSLEFRGRDRPGNIQYF	TGTGCCAGCAGCTTAGAGTTCCGGGGTCGGGACAGGCCGGGGAACATTCAGTACTTC
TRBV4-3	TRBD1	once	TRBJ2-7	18	CASSHGTGTAGNPYEQYF	TGCGCCAGCAGCCACGGAACTGGGACAGCCGGAAATCCCTACGAGCAGTACTTC
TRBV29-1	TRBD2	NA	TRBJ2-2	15	CSVLGLAENTGELFF	TGCAGCGTCTTGGGACTAGCAGAGAACACCGGGGAGCTGTTTTTT
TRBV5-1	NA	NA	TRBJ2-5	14	CASSFTPGVETQYF	TGCGCCAGCAGCTTCACCCCAGGGGTAGAGACCCAGTACTTC
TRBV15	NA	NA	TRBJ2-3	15	CATSPGLRGTDTQYF	TGTGCCACCAGCCCGGGGTTGCGGGGCACAGATACGCAGTATTTT
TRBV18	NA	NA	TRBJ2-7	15	CASSPSGGGSYEQYF	TGTGCCAGCTCACCTAGCGGAGGGGGCTCCTACGAGCAGTACTTC
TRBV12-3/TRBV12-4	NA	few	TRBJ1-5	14	CASSLTREGQPQHF	TGTGCCAGCAGCCTGACCAGGGAAGGTCAGCCCCAGCATTTT
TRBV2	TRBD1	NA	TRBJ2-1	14	CASSEGQARSGQFF	TGTGCCAGCAGTGAGGGACAGGCCCGTTCTGGGCAGTTCTTC
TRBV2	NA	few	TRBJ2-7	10	CASNLGQQYF	TGTGCCAGCAACTTGGGGCAGCAGTACTTC
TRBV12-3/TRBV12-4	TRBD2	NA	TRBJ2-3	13	CASCGSGTDTQYF	TGTGCCAGTTGCGGGAGTGGTACAGATACGCAGTATTTT
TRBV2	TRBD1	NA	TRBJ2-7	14	CASSGRDSSYEQYF	TGTGCCAGCAGCGGCCGGGACAGCAGCTACGAGCAGTACTTC
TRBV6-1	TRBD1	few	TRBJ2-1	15	CASRQTGGSYNEQFF	TGTGCCAGCAGGCAGACAGGGGGCTCCTACAATGAGCAGTTCTTC
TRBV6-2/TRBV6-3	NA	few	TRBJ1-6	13	CASRTEYNSPLHF	TGTGCCAGCAGGACGGAGTATAATTCACCCCTCCACTTT
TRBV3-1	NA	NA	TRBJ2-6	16	CASSQGYSSGANVLTF	TGTGCCAGCAGCCAAGGGTACAGCTCTGGGGCCAACGTCCTGACTTTC
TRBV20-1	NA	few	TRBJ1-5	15	CSASPALISNQPQHF	TGCAGTGCTAGTCCGGCTCTAATTAGCAATCAGCCCCAGCATTTT
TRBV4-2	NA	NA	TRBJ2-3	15	CASSPSDADTDTQYF	TGTGCCAGCAGCCCTTCGGACGCTGACACAGATACGCAGTATTTT